This T cell receptor beta chain was identified in a study of CD8+ T cells in alopecia areata. Treatment described: oral pan-JAK inhibitor, 5-10 mg twice daily. Sequencing templates came from extracted RNA that was reverse transcribed into cDNA. Using immunoSEQ multiplex PCR, the repertoire was profiled, and TCRdb retains in-frame clones only, with some absent. The data show 190,000 or so clones, about 60% seen once. Per germline, CDR1 LGHNA and CDR2 YNFKEQ. The CDR3 is 15 amino acids. V was pared by 4 bases and J by 2 bases, with 15 bases between. Broader study findings: Higher clonality than in normal scalp was seen in lesional scalp, especially alopecia totalis/universalis.

This clone was detected a few times. Its antigen is undetermined. The TCR originated in a human donor with alopecia areata. Here the sequenced sample was CD8+ T cells sorted from blood, taken at week 24, from a patient treated with tofacitinib. This chain connects TRBV4-2 to TRBJ2-7, with D perhaps matching TRBD1 (5 bases). CDR3 DNA sequence: TGTGCCAGCAGCCCCATAGAGGACACAACCTACGAGCAGTACTTC. Its protein product is CASSPIEDTTYEQYF.